This T cell receptor beta chain was identified in a study of cytomegalovirus exposure and HLA in healthy donors. Notes on the study in general: It was reportedly the case that the classifier diagnosed cytomegalovirus status with high specificity and sensitivity.

The PCR made use of 60 Vbeta and 13 Jbeta primers. The protocol was immunoSEQ multiplex PCR, while the TCRdb copy is restricted to in-frame clones and leaves out a portion. Here the sample spans 120,000 to 150,000 clones, about 76% being singletons. V dropped 0 bases and J dropped 4; count of bases not matched to a gene: 3. Germline assignment: CDR1 MNHEY and CDR2 SVGAGI. There are 14 residues in the CDR3. Worth noting for this clone: Its antigen is undetermined.

The sample was PBMCs. The chain uses TRBV6-5 and TRBJ2-7, with 7 bases fitting TRBD1. This TCR was recovered from a man younger than 35 in good health and CMV-seronegative. CDR3 sequence reads: CASSYSGQQYEQYF. CDR3 nucleotide sequence: TGTGCCAGCAGTTACTCGGGACAGCAGTACGAGCAGTACTTC.